This T cell receptor beta chain originates from a study of cytomegalovirus exposure and HLA in healthy donors. In the study overall: Some 91 million unique TCRs from HLA-typed donors were held in an early release of data.

PCR involved 60 Vbeta and 13 Jbeta primers. Authors' analysis steps: It was a later analysis that counted 83 million or so unique TCR beta chains, of which about 10 million were shared. Assay: immunoSEQ multiplex PCR; the TCRdb copy retains only in-frame clones and omits some. V and J calls and clone size follow that table, whereas D and trimming were derived from the DNA. The data contain approximately 200,000 clones, around three quarters of them seen just once; the ten biggest clones take up 3.5% to 5%. Germline loops: CDR1 LNHDA, CDR2 SQIVND (reference sequence). This CDR3 region has 14 residues. V shed 3 bases and J 2 bases; nucleotides not matched to a gene: 2. Study outcomes and limitations: Segments of the TCR beta V type were, in most cases, productive about 90% or about 30% of the time in an earlier analysis.

Points on this clone: Its specificity is not known.

This sequence was found in a woman aged 30 to 39 in good health and CMV-seropositive. Material for sequencing was PBMCs. The chain has TRBV19 and TRBJ2-7, with 9 bases lining up with TRBD2. CDR3: CASSMAGGAYEQYF. The CDR3, as DNA: TGTGCCAGTAGTATGGCGGGAGGGGCCTACGAGCAGTACTTC.